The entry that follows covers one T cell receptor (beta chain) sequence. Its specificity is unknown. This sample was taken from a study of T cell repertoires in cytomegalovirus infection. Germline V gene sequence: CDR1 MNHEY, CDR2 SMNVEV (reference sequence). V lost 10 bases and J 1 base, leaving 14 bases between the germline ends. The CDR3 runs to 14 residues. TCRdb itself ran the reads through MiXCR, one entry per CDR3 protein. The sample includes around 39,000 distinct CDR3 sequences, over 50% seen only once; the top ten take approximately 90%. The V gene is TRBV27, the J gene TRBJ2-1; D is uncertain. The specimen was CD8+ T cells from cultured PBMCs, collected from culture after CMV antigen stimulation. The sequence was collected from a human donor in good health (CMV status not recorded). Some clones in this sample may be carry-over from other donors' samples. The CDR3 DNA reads TGTGCCACCATCCCGGCGAGATCCTACAATGAGCAGTTCTTC. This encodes CATIPARSYNEQFF.